A single sample gave rise to the 10 T cell receptor beta chains below, sequenced in a study of T cells in localized non-small cell lung cancer. The method was immunoSEQ multiplex PCR; TCRdb's version includes in-frame clones alone and lacks a portion of them. The sample includes approximately 140,000 clones, roughly nine tenths seen only once; the top ten take about 1.5%. Sequencing was performed on peripheral blood, taken before any cancer treatment. These receptors were obtained from an older female donor with stage I lung adenocarcinoma.

V usage is TRBV29-1 and J usage is TRBJ2-2, with D perhaps being TRBD1 or TRBD2 (5 bases each). The CDR3 consists of 12 residues. Germline V gene data show CDR1 as SQVTM and CDR2 as ANQGSEA. Trimming stripped 2 bases from V and 6 bases from J, with 7 bases between. CDR3 in amino acids: CSVEWDAGELFF. The CDR3, as DNA: TGCAGCGTTGAATGGGACGCCGGGGAGCTGTTTTTT.

This clone was seen more than once but under ten times. J is TRBJ1-1 and V is TRBV7-9, with 8 bases matching TRBD1. V lost 3 bases and J lost 4; bases outside the gene matches: 4. CDR1 and CDR2 (germline): SEHNR, FQNEAQ (reference sequence). This CDR3 has 14 residues. CDR3 region: CASSLQGASTEAFF. Here the CDR3 DNA reads TGTGCCAGCAGCTTGCAGGGGGCTAGCACTGAAGCTTTCTTT.

This chain connects TRBV11-3 to TRBJ2-1; 9 bases are a match to TRBD2. Looked up from germline, CDR1 is SGHNT and CDR2 is YENEEA. This CDR3 comprises 14 residues. J lost 10 bases, V lost 0 bases, and 4 bases had no gene match. CDR3 sequence reads: CASSLEGLANEQFF. As DNA, the CDR3 is TGTGCCAGCAGCTTAGAGGGACTAGCTAACGAGCAGTTCTTC.

This chain joins TRBV19 and TRBJ2-5; 8 bases agree with TRBD2. Germline V CDR1 and CDR2: LNHDA, SQIVND (reference sequence). V was clipped by 4 bases and J by 7 bases; unmatched bases: 11. The CDR3 covers 15 residues. CDR3 bases: TGTGCCAGTAGTACCCGCCGGGCGGGAGGCAGGACCCAGTACTTC. Its translation: CASSTRRAGGRTQYF.

The genes are TRBV10-3 and TRBJ1-5; D is perhaps TRBD1 (5 bases). Trimming removed 7 bases from V and 7 bases from J, with 11 bases in between. Germline V lookup: CDR1 ENHRY, CDR2 SYGVKD. The CDR3 runs 12 residues. CDR3 coding DNA: TGTGCCATCAAGGGCGCAGGGCAGCCCCAGCATTTT. Its protein is CAIKGAGQPQHF.

This chain joins TRBV5-4 and TRBJ2-7; no definite D call. The CDR3 totals 14 residues. Germline V gene lookup returns CDR1 SGHNT and CDR2 YYREEE (reference sequence). V was shortened by 0 bases and J by 2 bases, with 9 bases between the two germline ends. This CDR3 reads CASSLADPTYEQYF. The CDR3, as DNA: TGTGCCAGCAGCTTGGCCGACCCAACCTACGAGCAGTACTTC.

The rearrangement links TRBV19 to TRBJ1-5, with D unclear. The CDR3 loop spans 15 amino acids. Trimming pared 4 bases from V and 2 bases from J, leaving 12 bases between. Germline values: CDR1 LNHDA, CDR2 SQIVND (reference sequence). The CDR3 here is CASSTPKRGNQPQHF. CDR3 coding DNA: TGTGCCAGTAGTACACCGAAGCGGGGCAATCAGCCCCAGCATTTT.

The chain is built from TRBV6-6 and TRBJ2-2, with unresolved D. The CDR3 runs 12 residues. V was shortened by 6 bases and J by 2 bases, with 4 bases between the two germline ends. Germline V gene lookup returns CDR1 MNHNY and CDR2 SVGAGI (reference sequence). The CDR3 DNA reads as TGTGCCAGCAGCGATAACACCGGGGAGCTGTTTTTT. Amino acid sequence: CASSDNTGELFF.

The chain carries TRBV28 and TRBJ2-1; TRBD2 aligns across 11 bases. The CDR3 has 15 amino acids. Germline V lookup: CDR1 MDHEN, CDR2 SYDVKM. V lost 6 bases, J lost 5 bases, and 6 bases stayed unmatched. The CDR3 region is CASRKPTSGDNEQFF. In DNA, the CDR3 is TGTGCCAGCAGGAAACCGACTAGCGGGGACAATGAGCAGTTCTTC.

The chain uses TRBV5-1 and TRBJ2-3, with 9 bases identical to TRBD1. With V trimmed by 4 bases and J by 6 bases, 6 bases remained unmatched. CDR1 and CDR2 (germline): SGHRS, YFSETQ. The length of the CDR3 is 14 residues. The CDR3 here is CASSPDRGFDTQYF. In DNA, the CDR3 is TGCGCCAGCAGCCCGGACAGGGGTTTTGATACGCAGTATTTT.